These 27 T cell receptor beta chains were sequenced from one sample in a study of CD8+ T cells in alopecia areata. Sorting relied on CD4, CD8alpha, NKG2D, NKG2ACE and other markers applied to pooled cutaneous lymph node cells. Reverse transcription of extracted RNA yielded cDNA, which provided the sequencing template. The protocol was immunoSEQ multiplex PCR, while the TCRdb copy is restricted to in-frame clones and leaves out a portion. The sample is made up of 20,000 or so clones, none counted only once. The sample consisted of CD8+ T cells sorted from a lymph node. All receptors derive from a C3H/HeJ mouse with alopecia areata. This strain has MHC haplotype H2-k.

This clone has only a few counts. The gene names here belong to mouse. The read finishes 4 residues shy of the CDR3 end, and the germline J gene is used to complete it. The V gene is TRBV13-3, the J gene TRBJ2-1; 11 bases map to TRBD1. CDR1 is NNHDY and CDR2 is SYVADS in the germline V gene. CDR3 size: 15 residues. Unmatched junction bases numbered 2, after V lost 1 base and J lost 5 bases. CDR3 protein: CASSDRGQGDAEQFF. The part of the CDR3 DNA that was read is TGTGCCAGCAGTGATAGGGGACAGGGGGATGCT.

A few counts support this clone. Gene names are mouse gene names. The CDR3 is cut off 4 residues early in the read; its end comes from the germline J gene. This chain uses TRBV3 with TRBJ1-4; D may be TRBD1 (5 bases). Per germline, CDR1 SNHLY and CDR2 FYNGKV (reference sequence). V lost 2 bases, J lost 0 bases, and 7 bases lay in between. This CDR3 comprises 15 residues. CDR3 bases read: TGTGCCAGCAGCTTATGGACAATTTCCAACGAA. This translates into CASSLWTISNE. The CDR3 reads in full as CASSLWTISNERLFF. Complete variable domain (other parts from reference TRBV3 and TRBJ1-4): GPKVLQIPSHQIIDMGQMVTLNCDPVSNHLYFYWYKQILGQQMEFLVNFYNGKVMEKSKLFKDQFSVERPDGSYFTLKIQPTALEDSAVYFCASSLWTISNERLFFGHGTKLSVL.

This clone was found a few times. The listed genes are named as in mouse. The DNA ends 4 residues before the CDR3 does, and the rest of the CDR3 is filled in from the germline J gene. V gene TRBV12-2 combines with J gene TRBJ2-1; D might be TRBD2 (6 bases). Germline V gives CDR1 SGHLS, CDR2 HYDKME. V lost 0 bases, J lost 3 bases, and 8 bases lay in between. This CDR3 contains 14 residues. The CDR3 protein is CASSLGGIYAEQFF. The sequenced part of the CDR3 DNA is TGTGCCAGCTCTCTCGGGGGGATCTATGCT.

Remarks on this clone: The listed genes are named as in mouse. The read ends 4 residues early relative to the CDR3; the germline J gene fills the gap. The chain carries TRBV1 and TRBJ2-7; 11 bases match TRBD2. The CDR3 runs 16 residues. CDR1 NSQYPW and CDR2 LRSPGD come from the germline V gene (reference sequence). V dropped 1 base and J dropped 0; count of bases not matched to a gene: 2. Partial CDR3 DNA: TGCACCTGCAGTGCAGCAACTGGGGGGGCCTCCTAT. Translation gives CTCSAATGGASY. The whole CDR3 reads CTCSAATGGASYEQYF.

As to this clone: Gene names follow the mouse nomenclature. The read is 4 residues too short to cover the CDR3 end, so that end is filled in from the germline J gene. V is TRBV29 and J is TRBJ2-2; 8 bases are shared with TRBD2. Germline CDR1 is MSHET and CDR2 is SYDVDS. V was pared by 3 bases and J by 4 bases, with 7 bases of the junction left unmatched. There are 16 residues in the CDR3. The chain's CDR3 is CASSLRGGRGTGQLYF. The DNA read from the CDR3 is TGTGCTAGCAGTTTGAGGGGGGGGCGGGGCACCGGG. Together with reference TRBV29 and TRBJ2-2, the CDR3 gives the full variable domain: DMKVTQMPRYLIKRMGENVLLECGQDMSHETMYWYRQDPGLGLQLIYISYDVDSNSEGDIPKGYRVSRKKREHFSLILDSAKTNQTSVYFCASSLRGGRGTGQLYFGEGSKLTVL.

Of note for this clone: The gene names given are mouse names. The CDR3 goes on 4 residues after the read ends, and that part is filled in from the germline J gene. V gene TRBV19 combines with J gene TRBJ2-2; D may be TRBD1 (5 bases). The V and J ends lost 3 bases and 6 bases respectively, with 6 bases between them. The CDR3 is made up of 12 amino acids. Germline assignment: CDR1 FNHDT and CDR2 SITEND (reference sequence). CDR3 amino acids: CASSRGAGQLYF. CDR3 DNA (partial): TGTGCCAGCAGTAGAGGGGCCGGG. Full variable domain (missing parts from reference TRBV19 and TRBJ2-2): GGIITQTPKFLIGQEGQKLTLKCQQNFNHDTMYWYRQDSGKGLRLIYYSITENDLQKGDLSEGYDASREKKSSFSLTVTSAQKNEMAVFLCASSRGAGQLYFGEGSKLTVL.

This clone came up a few times. These gene names are mouse names. Coverage ceases 4 residues before the CDR3 finishes, and the germline J gene fills in the end. The gene calls are TRBV13-2 and TRBJ2-7; 10 bases agree with TRBD2. The CDR3 spans 15 residues. Germline-derived CDR1 and CDR2 are NNHNN and SYGAGS (reference sequence). After removal of 0 bases from V and 0 bases from J, the junction contained 0 bases not matched to a gene. The CDR3 here is CASGDDWGGSYEQYF. The covered CDR3 bases are TGTGCCAGCGGTGATGACTGGGGGGGCTCCTAT.

This clone was seen at least ten times. At residue 11, the TCRdb protein departs from the DNA translation, so the protein shown here was derived from the DNA itself. The gene symbols are mouse symbols. The CDR3 goes on 3 residues after the read ends, and that part is filled in from the germline J gene. This rearrangement joins TRBV1 to TRBJ1-6; 9 nucleotides match TRBD1. TRBJ1-6 is an ORF for which the function is uncertain. The ends lost 5 bases at V and 5 bases at J; junction bases unmatched: 1. From germline, CDR1 is NSQYPW and CDR2 LRSPGD (reference sequence). The CDR3 has 14 amino acids. CDR3: CTCSRDRDNSPLYF. Incomplete CDR3 DNA: TGCACCTGCAGTCGGGACAGGGATAATTCGCCC.

This clone was counted between two and nine times. Gene names and germline match the mouse. The CDR3 goes on 4 residues after the read ends, and that part is filled in from the germline J gene. The genes are TRBV12-2 and TRBJ2-5, with 8 bases that match TRBD1. Germline V gives CDR1 SGHLS, CDR2 HYDKME. The CDR3 loop spans 14 amino acids. The CDR3 reads CASSPQGARDTQYF. Partial CDR3 DNA: TGTGCCAGCTCTCCTCAGGGGGCGCGAGAC.

This clone was recorded a few times. The protein given in TCRdb and the translation of the DNA differ at residue 11, and the sequence presented here derives from the DNA. The listed genes are named as in mouse. The observed sequence ends 3 residues before the CDR3 terminus, with the missing tail filled in from the germline J gene. This chain links TRBV17 with TRBJ1-3; D uncertain. The CDR3 has 14 amino acids. Trimming pared 1 base from V and 1 base from J, leaving 5 bases between. Per the germline V gene, CDR1 is MNHDT and CDR2 is YYDKIL. The CDR3 bases that were read are TGTGCTAGCAGTAGAGTGGGGTCTGGAAATACG. Encoded protein: CASSRVGSGNT. The full CDR3 reads CASSRVGSGNTLYF. Based on the CDR3 plus reference TRBV17 and TRBJ1-3, the full variable domain is DTTVKQNPRYKLARVGKPVNLICSQTMNHDTMYWYQKKPNQAPKLLLFYYDKILNREADTFEKFQSSRPNNSFCSLYIGSAGLEYSAMYLCASSRVGSGNTLYFGEGSRLIVV.

A few counts support this clone. The genes and germline here are from mouse. The read ends 4 residues early relative to the CDR3; the germline J gene fills the gap. The genes are TRBV19 and TRBJ2-1; 7 positions match TRBD1. The CDR3 covers 13 residues. Germline V lookup: CDR1 FNHDT, CDR2 SITEND (reference sequence). The CDR3 DNA, read in part, is TGTGCCAGCAGTATAGTGGACAGGGCT. Its translation: CASSIVDRA. The CDR3 in its entirety is CASSIVDRAEQFF.

This clone showed up just a few times. Mouse gene names and germline throughout. The CDR3 extends 4 residues past the end of the read, so its final part is completed from the germline J gene. V is TRBV31 and J is TRBJ2-5; TRBD1 aligns across 7 bases. The V gene end was trimmed by 8 bases and the J gene end by 0 bases; junction bases not matched to a gene: 2. CDR1 and CDR2 from the germline V gene are GKSSPN and SITVG. This CDR3 region has 12 residues. The sequenced CDR3 bases are TGTGCCGGGACAGTTAACCAAGAC. It is translated as CAGTVNQD. The complete CDR3 protein is CAGTVNQDTQYF. The full variable domain, rest sourced from reference TRBV31 and TRBJ2-5, is AQTIHQWPVAEIKAVGSPLSLGCTIKGKSSPNLYWYWQATGGTLQQLFYSITVGQVESVVQLNLSASRPKDDQFILSTEKLLLSHSGFYLCAGTVNQDTQYFGPGTRLLVL.

This clone was found many times. All gene names here are mouse names. The read ends 4 residues shy of where the CDR3 ends; the end is completed using the germline J gene. This chain connects TRBV1 to TRBJ1-1; D is possibly TRBD1 (5 bases). Looked up from germline, CDR1 is NSQYPW and CDR2 is LRSPGD (reference sequence). This CDR3 region has 12 residues. Partial CDR3 DNA: TGCACCTGCAGTGCAGGGACATCA. It yields the protein CTCSAGTS. The CDR3 reads in full as CTCSAGTSEVFF.

This clone was found many times. Germline and genes: mouse. With the read ending 4 residues before the CDR3 end, the germline J gene is used to fill in that end. This chain connects TRBV14 to TRBJ2-3; 7 bases agree with TRBD1. The CDR3 consists of 13 residues. Losses at the gene ends were 5 bases for V and 0 bases for J; bases not matched to a gene: 0. Looked up from germline, CDR1 is SGHDT and CDR2 is FRDEAV. CDR3 DNA (partial): TGTGCCAGCAGGACAGGGAGTGCAGAA. It specifies CASRTGSAE. The CDR3 as a whole reads CASRTGSAETLYF.

This clone showed up just a few times. Mouse gene names apply. Coverage ceases 4 residues before the CDR3 finishes, and the germline J gene fills in the end. The V gene is TRBV17, the J gene TRBJ1-1; 7 positions agree with TRBD1. Germline-derived CDR1 and CDR2 are MNHDT and YYDKIL. This CDR3 comprises 13 residues. J gave up 0 bases and V 6 bases, and 1 base lay outside the gene matches. CDR3 DNA (partial): TGTGCTAGCAGGGGGACAGCAAACACA. Encoded protein: CASRGTANT. The CDR3, in full, reads CASRGTANTEVFF.

This clone was counted between two and nine times. Gene names and germline match the mouse. The CDR3 is cut off 4 residues early in the read; its end comes from the germline J gene. The rearrangement joins TRBV19 to TRBJ2-7; 9 nucleotides match TRBD2. This CDR3 is 14 amino acids long. The germline CDR1 and CDR2 sequences are FNHDT and SITEND (reference sequence). The junction had 3 bases not matched to a gene; V was cut back by 2 bases and J by 3 bases. CDR3 sequence: CASSMRDWDYEQYF. The DNA read from the CDR3 is TGTGCCAGCAGTATGAGGGACTGGGACTAT.

This clone showed up just a few times. Genes here carry mouse names. Coverage ceases 4 residues before the CDR3 finishes, and the germline J gene fills in the end. This chain links TRBV13-2 with TRBJ1-1, with a weak D call TRBD1 (5 bases). The CDR3 spans 12 residues. Germline values: CDR1 NNHNN, CDR2 SYGAGS (reference sequence). The ends were cut back, 7 bases at V and 1 base at J, with 8 bases in the middle. CDR3 in amino acids: CASSQGNTEVFF. The part of the CDR3 DNA that was read is TGTGCCAGCAGTCAGGGGAACACA.

This clone came up many times. Gene names refer to mouse genes. The read falls 4 residues short of the CDR3 end, and the missing part is taken from the germline J gene. The V call is TRBV13-3, the J call TRBJ2-3, with 8 bases matching TRBD1. The CDR3 consists of 16 residues. Germline CDR1 NNHDY, CDR2 SYVADS. V shed 2 bases and J 0 bases; nucleotides not matched to a gene: 5. The covered CDR3 bases are TGTGCCAGCAGTGACCACCGGGACAGGAGTGCAGAA. This translates into CASSDHRDRSAE. The whole CDR3 protein is CASSDHRDRSAETLYF.

This clone was counted a few times. Mouse names are used for the genes. The read halts 4 residues ahead of the CDR3 end, with the missing end drawn from the germline J gene. The chain combines TRBV1 with TRBJ2-1, with 11 bases lining up with TRBD1. CDR3 length equals 15 residues. V shed 3 bases and J 4 bases; nucleotides not matched to a gene: 2. Germline CDR1 and CDR2: NSQYPW and LRSPGD (reference sequence). Partial CDR3 DNA: TGCACCTGCAGTGCGGGACAGGGGGGGTATGCT. Its translation is CTCSAGQGGYA. The CDR3 reads in full as CTCSAGQGGYAEQFF.

Ten or more counts support this clone. The gene names here belong to mouse. Sequencing ends 4 residues short of the CDR3 end; the germline J gene provides the rest. The gene calls are TRBV13-3 and TRBJ2-2; D might be TRBD1 (6 bases). The CDR3 totals 15 residues. Trimming left V 2 bases short and J 4 bases short, with 12 bases between. Germline V gives CDR1 NNHDY, CDR2 SYVADS. The CDR3 is CASSEGRGGTGQLYF. Partial CDR3 DNA: TGTGCCAGCAGTGAGGGCAGGGGAGGCACCGGG.

The sample holds many counts of this clone. Gene names and germline refer to mouse. The DNA ends 4 residues before the CDR3 does, and the rest of the CDR3 is filled in from the germline J gene. The rearrangement uses TRBV13-3 and TRBJ2-4, with 9 bases fitting TRBD1. In germline, CDR1 is NNHDY, CDR2 SYVADS. The CDR3 is 13 amino acids. The CDR3 loop reads CASSGTGENTLYF. The covered CDR3 bases are TGTGCCAGCAGTGGGACAGGGGAAAAC.

For this clone: Gene and germline names: mouse. The CDR3 is cut off 4 residues early in the read; its end comes from the germline J gene. Other nucleotide sequences in the sample specify the same CDR3. The rearrangement uses TRBV14 and TRBJ2-5; 9 bases are shared with TRBD1. Trimming cost V 4 bases and J 3 bases; bases outside gene matches: 3. Germline assignment: CDR1 SGHDT and CDR2 FRDEAV. This CDR3 spans 14 amino acids. The covered CDR3 bases are TGTGCCAGCAGTCCCGGGACAGGGCAAGAC. Amino acids: CASSPGTGQD. In full, the CDR3 is CASSPGTGQDTQYF.

This clone was observed many times. Each gene name is a mouse one. The read gets to within 4 residues of the CDR3 end, and the germline J gene fills in the rest. This rearrangement joins TRBV13-3 to TRBJ2-3; 8 bases are shared with TRBD2. Germline loops: CDR1 NNHDY, CDR2 SYVADS. The CDR3 has 14 amino acids. V gave up 5 bases and J gave up 1 base; unmatched junction bases: 3. This CDR3 reads CASRPGLGAETLYF. Partial CDR3 DNA: TGTGCCAGCAGACCGGGACTGGGTGCAGAA.

Regarding this clone: Germline and genes here are mouse. The read ends 4 residues shy of where the CDR3 ends; the end is completed using the germline J gene. The chain is built from TRBV19 and TRBJ2-2, with a weak D call TRBD2 (6 bases). The V gene's germline CDR1 is FNHDT and CDR2 SITEND (reference sequence). The CDR3 contains 15 residues. V was trimmed by 4 bases and J by 0 bases, leaving 10 bases between them. The CDR3: CASSETGPNTGQLYF. The sequenced CDR3 bases are TGTGCCAGCAGTGAGACTGGACCAAACACCGGG.

This clone has just a few counts. All gene names here are mouse names. Sequencing ends 4 residues short of the CDR3 end; the germline J gene provides the rest. The chain employs TRBV19 and TRBJ2-1, with no clear D. CDR1 and CDR2 from the germline V gene are FNHDT and SITEND (reference sequence). There are 13 residues in the CDR3. The V gene lost 0 bases and the J gene lost 3 bases, with 4 bases spanning the gap. CDR3 DNA (partial): TGTGCCAGCAGTATAGTCCCCTATGCT. Protein product: CASSIVPYA. The full CDR3 reads CASSIVPYAEQFF.

This clone was seen repeatedly, ten times or more. The germline and genes are mouse ones. The CDR3 end falls 4 residues outside the read, so it is completed with the germline J gene. The chain links TRBV1 to TRBJ2-5; 9 nucleotides match TRBD1. Germline trimming cut 4 bases from V and 2 bases from J; bases unmatched to any gene: 4. Germline-derived CDR1 and CDR2 are NSQYPW and LRSPGD (reference sequence). The CDR3 covers 15 residues. The sequenced CDR3 bases are TGCACCTGCAGTGACAGGGGGCGGGGCCAAGAC. Its protein product is CTCSDRGRGQD. The CDR3 as a whole reads CTCSDRGRGQDTQYF.

In its sample, this clone was seen a few times. Gene names follow the mouse nomenclature. The observed sequence ends 4 residues before the CDR3 terminus, with the missing tail filled in from the germline J gene. The V gene is TRBV17, the J gene TRBJ2-5, with 13 bases aligning to TRBD2. The CDR3 extends over 15 amino acids. The V segment lost 6 bases and the J segment 3 bases; nucleotides outside the gene matches: 3. CDR1 MNHDT and CDR2 YYDKIL come from the germline V gene. The CDR3 region is CASSPGLGGQDTQYF. CDR3 bases read: TGTGCTAGCAGCCCGGGACTGGGGGGGCAAGAC.